This T cell receptor beta chain came from a study of Graves' ophthalmopathy and Graves' hyperthyroidism (dated by TCRdb to 2016 to 2019). For the wider study: Peripheral blood samples were taken at the time of initial diagnosis, before any treatment was given. To tell Graves' ophthalmopathy apart from Graves' hyperthyroidism, and to predict which patients would progress to ophthalmopathy, the study relied on TCR beta repertoire signatures. In total, 135 blood samples were TCR-sequenced: 40 to 45 ophthalmopathy, 80 or so hyperthyroidism and about 17 hyperthyroidism-to-ophthalmopathy patients. A discovery set of 100 patients (under 45 ophthalmopathy, just over 55 stable hyperthyroidism) was enrolled to explore V-J signatures distinguishing ophthalmopathy from hyperthyroidism. An independent validation cohort comprised around 19 hyperthyroidism patients and over 15 patients who later progressed from hyperthyroidism to ophthalmopathy. In six hyperthyroidism patients, the T-cell repertoire of thyroid tissue was compared with the T-cell repertoire of blood. Following sample collection, hyperthyroidism patients were given methimazole at a starting dose of 30 mg daily, and ophthalmopathy patients were given high-dose intravenous methylprednisolone. For training and testing, the approximately 97 patients in the discovery cohort were randomly divided in a 7:3 ratio. Overall study outcomes, separate from this receptor: In cross-validation, the 13-signature model distinguished ophthalmopathy from stable hyperthyroidism with less than 90% sensitivity and approximately 81% specificity, while in the test set the corresponding values were approximately 80% and 75%. Sample size was not statistically predetermined, and group allocation was not concealed from the investigators. Among expanded thyroid clonotypes with frequency above 0.001, most also showed up in blood, which suggests that blood repertoires may reflect the thyroid immune response. In validation, the model predicted ophthalmopathy progression with more than 55% sensitivity and 72.22% specificity; some 13 predicted patients were CT-confirmed with GO in a median of around 6 months.

Hyperthyroidism was defined as stable when no progression to ophthalmopathy occurred within 18 months of follow-up. Hyperthyroidism patients were newly diagnosed, were aged 18 to 65 years, and had a disease duration under 2 months. Patients were excluded if they had other autoimmune diseases, uncontrolled infections, pregnancy or lactation. Diagnosis was based on clinical symptoms, serum thyroxine, TRAb, thyroid ultrasound and orbital computed tomography. PBMCs were isolated from roughly 10 ml of fresh peripheral blood by Ficoll-Paque density gradient centrifugation. Trizol reagent was used to extract the total RNA, and its quality was then checked on an Agilent 2100 Bioanalyzer. Reading from cysteine to phenylalanine, the CDR3 counts 19 amino acids. Here the CDR3 DNA is all that survives: 57 bases in frame from base 1. The CDR1 and CDR2 encoded by the germline V gene are LGHNA and YNFKEQ. At the junction V is shortened by 4 bases and J by 0 bases; bases outside the gene matches: 7.

TCR beta CDR3 regions were amplified from RNA transcripts for repertoire sequencing. The first round was an RT-PCR using HTBI primers with the Qiagen OneStep RT-PCR kit, and this first round was followed by a second-round multiplex PCR, then size selection and purification. Libraries were sequenced on an Illumina HiSeq2000 using paired-end 100 bp reads. The published analysis was carried out like this. SOAPnuke was used to process the reads, throwing out any read that had adapters, had uncalled bases, had a mean Phred below 15, or lacked an exact constant-primer or identifier match. High-quality paired reads were merged with COPE v1.2.5. Each unique nucleotide sequence was treated as a clonotype, and MiTCR v1.1 was used to align the clonotypes to the IMGT TRB V, D and J references. Only V-J combinations with frequency above 0.0001 were analysed, covering approximately 99% of repertoires. A TCR clonal expansion and chaos score per V-J combination was defined as the ratio of F50 clonal expansion to chaos observed in the TCRdist matrix. Welch's t-statistics and random forest were used to reduce the features to about a dozen V-J combinations, which were then used as input to a naive Bayes classifier. The Morisita-Horn index was used to measure how similar the thyroid and blood repertoires were. TCRdb reran the public reads through fastp at Q25 and MiXCR, keeping productive beta chains. CDR3 protein sequences are deduplicated, and each keeps its most common genes and DNA. The V and J calls and clone size are TCRdb's, not the authors'. The sample contains roughly 410,000 distinct CDR3 sequences, just over 15% of them found a single time. The top ten clonotypes cover roughly 7% of the sample.

Note on this clonotype: The antigen this receptor binds is unknown. Base qualities are missing; no much larger clone stands one base away.

Sequencing was performed on peripheral blood. The rearrangement joined TRBV4-2 to TRBJ2-4, with 15 bases in between that match TRBD2. The source is a woman aged 18-29 years with stable Graves' hyperthyroidism. Donor details come from another sample of the same person, matched by shared clones. CDR3 sequence: CASSPGTSGGQLAKNIQYF. DNA sequence: TGTGCCAGCAGCCCAGGGACTAGCGGGGGGCAACTAGCCAAAAACATTCAGTACTTC.